What follows are 25 T cell receptor beta chains derived from one specimen sequenced in a study of shared clonotypes between healthy human individuals. Sequencing was performed with immunoSEQ multiplex PCR; in TCRdb, only in-frame clones are kept and a portion is missing. This table holds over a million clones, roughly 96% found once. The specimen was naive CD4+ T cells sorted from blood. Subset: CD45RA+ positively selected. The receptors originated from a man aged 30-40 years in good health.

The CDR3 reads CASSASGPNEQYF. In DNA, the CDR3 is TGTGCCAGCAGTGCTAGCGGTCCTAACGAGCAGTACTTC. The chain joins TRBV6-1 to TRBJ2-7; 7 bases align to TRBD2. The CDR3 consists of 13 residues. J lost 5 bases, V lost 4 bases, and 5 bases had no gene match. Germline lookup yields CDR1 MNHNS and CDR2 SASEGT.

The chain employs TRBV20-1 and TRBJ2-7; D gene unclear. The CDR3 covers 11 residues. Germline V gives CDR1 DFQATT, CDR2 SNEGSKA (reference sequence). Between the trimmed V and J ends, which lost 0 bases and 9 bases, there was a span of 9 bases. The CDR3 reads CSARDVSPQYF. The CDR3 DNA is TGCAGTGCTAGAGATGTGTCTCCGCAGTACTTC.

This sequence joins TRBV7-9 and TRBJ1-4; a possible D gene is TRBD1 (6 bases). CDR3 length: 15 amino acids. V was pared by 2 bases and J by 5 bases, with 12 bases between. The germline CDR1 and CDR2 sequences are SEHNR and FQNEAQ (reference sequence). CDR3 nucleotides: TGTGCCAGCAGCTTACGGGGGCCGCAGAATGAAAAACTGTTTTTT. This encodes CASSLRGPQNEKLFF.

The rearrangement uses TRBV7-2 and TRBJ2-1; 9 nucleotides line up with TRBD2. CDR1 is SGHTA, CDR2 FQGNSA, per germline. Trimming took 4 bases from V and 14 from J; bases not matched to a gene: 6. This CDR3 is built from 12 residues. The CDR3 region is CASSSKREEKFF. CDR3 nucleotides: TGTGCCAGCAGCTCCAAGCGGGAGGAGAAGTTCTTC.

The chain is built from TRBV28 and TRBJ2-4, with 10 bases aligning to TRBD1. The germline CDR1 and CDR2 sequences are MDHEN and SYDVKM. V shed 5 bases, J shed 6 bases, and the junction held 7 bases outside the gene matches. The CDR3 covers 15 residues. CDR3 protein: CASSPSGQGTNIQYF. The CDR3 nucleotides read TGTGCCAGCAGTCCCTCGGGACAGGGGACAAACATTCAGTACTTC.

This clone was observed once. The chain joins TRBV7-6 to TRBJ2-7; 8 bases map to TRBD2. The CDR3 runs 15 residues. With 4 bases clipped from V and 3 bases from J, the junction kept 8 bases outside the gene matches. CDR1 is SGHVS, CDR2 FNYEAQ, per germline. The CDR3 loop is CASSSPGGRVYEQYF. The CDR3 DNA reads as TGTGCCAGCAGCTCGCCGGGGGGGAGGGTCTACGAGCAGTACTTC. Variable domain in full (rest from reference TRBV7-6 and TRBJ2-7): GAGVSQSPRYKVTKRGQDVALRCDPISGHVSLYWYRQALGQGPEFLTYFNYEAQQDKSGLPNDRFSAERPEGSISTLTIQRTEQRDSAMYRCASSSPGGRVYEQYFGPGTRLTVT.

The chain uses TRBV5-1 and TRBJ1-2, with D maybe TRBD1 (5 bases). V lost 1 base and J lost 4, with 14 bases in between. Germline lookup yields CDR1 SGHRS and CDR2 YFSETQ. This CDR3 contains 15 residues. The CDR3 nucleotides read TGCGCCAGCAGCTTGCCCGGTGGCGGGGGCTATGGCTACACCTTC. Translated: CASSLPGGGGYGYTF.

The chain combines TRBV7-2 with TRBJ2-7, with D possibly TRBD2 on 6 matching bases. CDR3 length equals 14 residues. Germline V gene lookup returns CDR1 SGHTA and CDR2 FQGNSA. Trimming removed 2 bases from V and 3 bases from J, with 11 bases in between. This chain's CDR3 is CASSLNQRVYEQYF. The CDR3 bases are TGTGCCAGCAGCTTAAATCAGCGGGTCTACGAGCAGTACTTC.

A few counts support this clone. This chain links TRBV7-6 with TRBJ2-2; TRBD1 matches 8 bases. CDR3 length: 13 residues. The germline V gene encodes CDR1 SGHVS and CDR2 FNYEAQ. J gave up 7 bases and V 4 bases, and 2 bases lay outside the gene matches. In DNA form, the CDR3 reads TGTGCCAGCAGCTCCACAGGGGGCGGGGAGCTGTTTTTT. Translated, it gives CASSSTGGGELFF.

Turning to this clone: Different DNA sequences within this sample yield the same CDR3. This chain joins TRBV20-1 and TRBJ2-1; D is undetermined. V was cut by 3 bases and J by 4 bases, with 4 bases left in between. The germline V gene encodes CDR1 DFQATT and CDR2 SNEGSKA (reference sequence). CDR3 size: 11 residues. CDR3 loop: CSARLYNEQFF. CDR3 coding DNA: TGCAGTGCTAGGTTGTACAATGAGCAGTTCTTC.

The CDR3 DNA sequence: TGTGCCAGCAGCGGGGTCGGAGAGACCCAGTACTTC. It encodes CASSGVGETQYF. V usage is TRBV5-6 and J usage is TRBJ2-5, with D unresolved. V lost 4 bases to trimming and J lost 4 bases, with 8 bases between them. Germline lookup yields CDR1 SGHDT and CDR2 YYEEEE. CDR3 length: 12 amino acids.

The rearrangement joins TRBV23-1 to TRBJ2-7; 8 bases line up with TRBD1. TRBV23-1 is an ORF, with its function uncertain. This CDR3 has 16 amino acids. Trimming at V came to 7 bases and at J to 4 bases, leaving 15 bases not matched to a gene. The CDR3 sequence is CASNLPGTGGLYEQYF. The CDR3, as DNA: TGCGCCAGCAACCTTCCCGGGACAGGAGGTCTGTACGAGCAGTACTTC.

The DNA of the CDR3 is TGTGCCAGCTTTACAGATACGCAGTATTTT. It encodes CASFTDTQYF. The V gene is TRBV5-6, the J gene TRBJ2-3; D remains unclear. The CDR3 totals 10 residues. V shed 7 bases and J shed 3 bases, with 3 bases lying between them. Looked up from germline, CDR1 is SGHDT and CDR2 is YYEEEE.

The table lists this clone with a count of one. Different DNA sequences within this sample yield the same CDR3. V is TRBV19 and J is TRBJ2-6; D is unclear. CDR1 is LNHDA and CDR2 is SQIVND in the germline V gene (reference sequence). This CDR3 contains 13 residues. Between the trimmed V and J ends, which lost 1 base and 3 bases, there was a span of 1 base. The CDR3 DNA reads TGTGCCAGTAGTATAGGTGGGGCCAACGTCCTGACTTTC. This encodes CASSIGGANVLTF.

In DNA, the CDR3 is TGTGCCAGCAGTTACGCTGTGAGCACTGAAGCTTTCTTT. It encodes CASSYAVSTEAFF. The V and J genes are TRBV6-6 and TRBJ1-1; no clear D. Per the germline V gene, CDR1 is MNHNY and CDR2 is SVGAGI (reference sequence). This CDR3 is built from 13 residues. V dropped 2 bases and J dropped 4 bases, with 8 bases sitting between them.

Worth noting for this clone: A junction boundary mismatches the germline segment, possibly from a read error. J is TRBJ1-3 and V is TRBV6-1, with D hard to call. Per germline, CDR1 MNHNS and CDR2 SASEGT. The CDR3 runs 11 residues. Written as DNA, the CDR3 is TGTGCCAGCAGTGAAGCTGCCGGGGAATCTTTT. This encodes CASSEAAGESF.

CDR3 nucleotide sequence: TGTGCCAGCAGCTTAGTTGTAGTGTCCTACAATGAGCAGTTCTTC. This sequence encodes CASSLVVVSYNEQFF. The genes are TRBV7-2 and TRBJ2-1; D call uncertain. There are 15 residues in the CDR3. V shed 1 base and J shed 1 base, with 8 bases lying between them. CDR1 SGHTA and CDR2 FQGNSA come from the germline V gene.

This sequence joins TRBV29-1 and TRBJ2-5, with D perhaps matching TRBD1 (6 bases). Germline CDR1 is SQVTM and CDR2 is ANQGSEA. The CDR3 spans 16 residues. V gave up 2 bases and J gave up 2 bases, with 18 bases separating them. This chain's CDR3 is CSVETRLGTRQETQYF. In DNA, the CDR3 is TGCAGCGTTGAAACCAGGTTGGGGACACGACAAGAGACCCAGTACTTC.

The chain couples TRBV18 to TRBJ2-7; D tentatively reads TRBD1 or TRBD2 (6 bases each). V lost 3 bases and J lost 5, with 20 bases in between. Germline assignment: CDR1 KGHSH and CDR2 LQKENI. The CDR3 totals 16 residues. The CDR3 here is CASSPLLRGAGNEQYF. The CDR3 DNA reads as TGTGCCAGCTCACCCCTTTTAAGGGGGGCGGGAAACGAGCAGTACTTC.

The CDR3 is CASSPGGTKNIQYF. In nucleotides, the CDR3 is TGTGCCAGCTCACCGGGAGGGACCAAAAACATTCAGTACTTC. V is TRBV18 and J is TRBJ2-4; 7 bases line up with TRBD2. V was pared by 3 bases and J by 2 bases, with 1 base of the junction left unmatched. The CDR3 sequence is 14 residues long. Germline values: CDR1 KGHSH, CDR2 LQKENI.

The V call is TRBV13, the J call TRBJ1-4; tentative D call: TRBD1 (6 bases). Germline lookup yields CDR1 PRHDT and CDR2 FYEKMQ (reference sequence). This CDR3 has 16 amino acids. V dropped 5 bases and J dropped 6 bases, with 19 bases sitting between them. The CDR3 protein is CASSARTGTRHEKLFF. CDR3 coding DNA: TGTGCCAGCAGCGCGAGAACCGGGACACGCCATGAAAAACTGTTTTTT.

The V gene is TRBV29-1, the J gene TRBJ1-2, with D possibly matching TRBD1 (6 bases). Germline CDR1 and CDR2: SQVTM and ANQGSEA. The CDR3 runs 14 residues. V lost 7 bases, J lost 6 bases, and 21 bases lay in between. The CDR3: CSARGGGQGHGYTF. DNA for the CDR3: TGCAGCGCCCGTGGAGGGGGGCAGGGTCATGGCTACACCTTC. Together with reference TRBV29-1 and TRBJ1-2, the CDR3 gives the full variable domain: SAVISQKPSRDICQRGTSLTIQCQVDSQVTMMFWYRQQPGQSLTLIATANQGSEATYESGFVIDKFPISRPNLTFSTLTVSNMSPEDSSIYLCSARGGGQGHGYTFGSGTRLTVV.

V is TRBV6-1 and J is TRBJ1-5, with D possibly matching TRBD1 (5 bases). Germline lookup yields CDR1 MNHNS and CDR2 SASEGT. CDR3 length: 15 amino acids. V lost 4 bases, J lost 4 bases, and 14 bases lay in between. CDR3 loop: CASSGLGGYNQPQHF. Written as DNA, the CDR3 is TGTGCCAGCAGTGGATTGGGGGGGTATAATCAGCCCCAGCATTTT.

V gene TRBV12-5 combines with J gene TRBJ2-4, with D possibly matching TRBD2 (6 bases). From germline, CDR1 is LGHNT and CDR2 FRNRAP. There are 15 residues in the CDR3. Trimming left V 4 bases short and J 3 bases short, with 13 bases between. This CDR3 is CASGWGGAGKNIQYF. CDR3 DNA sequence: TGTGCTAGTGGTTGGGGAGGAGCGGGCAAAAACATTCAGTACTTC.

The V gene is TRBV18, the J gene TRBJ2-5; D possibly corresponds to TRBD2 (5 bases). Trimming removed 3 bases from V and 5 bases from J, with 13 bases in between. Germline values: CDR1 KGHSH, CDR2 LQKENI. The CDR3 has 14 residues. In DNA, the CDR3 is TGTGCCAGCTCACCCCAGAATAGCGCCGAGACCCAGTACTTC. Translating it yields CASSPQNSAETQYF.